These 14 T cell receptor beta chains came from one sample sequenced in a study of blood T cell repertoires in COVID-19. Profiling relied on immunoSEQ multiplex PCR, and the TCRdb table lists in-frame clones only, not all of them. The sample consists of about 140,000 clones, roughly four fifths of them appearing once. Material: peripheral blood. These receptors all stem from a man aged 80 or over with acute or convalescent COVID-19.

The rearrangement uses TRBV5-4 and TRBJ1-4, with 9 nucleotides matching TRBD1. Germline loops: CDR1 SGHNT, CDR2 YYREEE (reference sequence). Unmatched junction bases numbered 9, after V lost 4 bases and J lost 8 bases. The CDR3 runs 15 residues. The CDR3 region has the DNA TGTGCCAGCAGCCTCGGACAGGGGCGGACCGAAAAACTGTTTTTT. It translates to CASSLGQGRTEKLFF.

This clone was seen only a few times. This chain joins TRBV7-2 and TRBJ1-4; D is unclear. Per germline, CDR1 SGHTA and CDR2 FQGNSA. This CDR3 has 17 residues. V was clipped by 0 bases and J by 4 bases, with 15 bases between them. CDR3 sequence (DNA): TGTGCCAGCAGCTTAGCGGGCAGCACTGCTTATAATGAAAAACTGTTTTTT. This codes for CASSLAGSTAYNEKLFF.

This clone occurred a few times. The chain employs TRBV5-6 and TRBJ2-7; D gene uncertain. The CDR3 consists of 12 residues. Germline values: CDR1 SGHDT, CDR2 YYEEEE. Trimming stripped 2 bases from V and 2 bases from J, with 5 bases between. The CDR3 loop reads CASSFYTYEQYF. The CDR3 DNA is TGTGCCAGCAGCTTCTATACCTACGAGCAGTACTTC.

This clone was observed a few times. This chain's CDR3 is CASSRQGRTSNQPQHF. The CDR3 DNA reads TGTGCCAGCAGCAGACAGGGGCGGACGAGCAATCAGCCCCAGCATTTT. V gene TRBV5-8 combines with J gene TRBJ1-5, with TRBD1 identical over 8 bases. With V trimmed by 4 bases and J by 1 base, 7 bases remained unmatched. The germline V gene encodes CDR1 SGHTS and CDR2 YDEGEE. The CDR3 loop spans 16 amino acids.

J is TRBJ1-6 and V is TRBV28; D is perhaps TRBD1 (5 bases). Trimming took off 3 bases at V and 8 bases at J, with 17 bases between the two ends. The CDR3 runs to 16 residues. The V gene's germline CDR1 is MDHEN and CDR2 SYDVKM. CDR3 sequence (DNA): TGTGCCAGCAGTTTCCCCCAGGGCCTGGGTGATTCACCCCTCCACTTT. Protein sequence: CASSFPQGLGDSPLHF.

The CDR3 loop reads CASSEYRGYQNSNQPQHF. The CDR3 nucleotides are TGTGCCAGCAGTGAATATAGGGGATACCAGAATAGCAATCAGCCCCAGCATTTT. The chain employs TRBV2 and TRBJ1-5; tentatively, D is TRBD1 (5 bases). The V and J ends lost 2 bases and 0 bases respectively, with 17 bases between them. Germline V gives CDR1 SNHLY, CDR2 FYNNEI. This CDR3 has 18 residues.

The J gene is TRBJ1-4, the V gene TRBV19, with D tentatively TRBD1 (5 bases). The length of the CDR3 is 13 residues. Germline CDR1 LNHDA, CDR2 SQIVND (reference sequence). V was cut by 6 bases and J by 7 bases, with 12 bases left in between. In DNA form, the CDR3 reads TGTGCCAGTAGCGGCAGGGTGGGTGAAAAACTGTTTTTT. Translating gives CASSGRVGEKLFF.

A few counts support this clone. The sample holds other DNA sequences that translate to the same CDR3. The chain uses TRBV5-1 and TRBJ2-2; D is undetermined. This CDR3 region has 13 residues. The V end was cut by 0 bases, the J end by 4 bases, with 4 bases between. CDR1 SGHRS and CDR2 YFSETQ come from the germline V gene. The CDR3 loop is CASSLAGTGELFF. The CDR3 nucleotides read TGCGCCAGCAGCTTGGCGGGCACCGGGGAGCTGTTTTTT. Full variable domain (missing parts from reference TRBV5-1 and TRBJ2-2): KAGVTQTPRYLIKTRGQQVTLSCSPISGHRSVSWYQQTPGQGLQFLFEYFSETQRNKGNFPGRFSGRQFSNSRSEMNVSTLELGDSALYLCASSLAGTGELFFGEGSRLTVL.

V is TRBV11-1 and J is TRBJ1-1; D is undetermined. The CDR3 spans 13 residues. The V gene lost 0 bases and the J gene lost 7 bases, with 9 bases spanning the gap. Germline V gene sequence: CDR1 SGHAT, CDR2 FQDESV (reference sequence). The CDR3: CASSLALLLEAFF. For the CDR3, the DNA is TGTGCCAGCAGCTTAGCACTGCTCCTTGAAGCTTTCTTT.

This chain's CDR3 is CASSQDGGTRSQYF. In nucleotides, the CDR3 is TGCGCCAGCAGCCAAGACGGCGGTACTAGGTCCCAGTACTTC. The chain combines TRBV4-1 with TRBJ2-5; perhaps TRBD2 as D (5 bases). The V end was cut by 0 bases, the J end by 9 bases, with 14 bases between. The CDR3 consists of 14 residues. Looked up from germline, CDR1 is MGHRA and CDR2 is YSYEKL.

This chain uses TRBV7-6 with TRBJ2-1; the D gene is possibly TRBD2 (6 bases). The length of the CDR3 is 15 residues. V gave up 3 bases and J gave up 2 bases, with 11 bases separating them. The germline gives CDR1 SGHVS, CDR2 FNYEAQ. The CDR3: CASSLSGLTYNEQFF. The CDR3 coding sequence is TGTGCCAGCAGCTTGAGCGGGTTAACCTACAATGAGCAGTTCTTC.

The V and J genes are TRBV6-5 and TRBJ1-1; 11 bases agree with TRBD1. This CDR3 is built from 14 residues. J gave up 6 bases and V 4 bases, and 4 bases lay outside the gene matches. Germline values: CDR1 MNHEY, CDR2 SVGAGI. This CDR3 reads CASSLGQGVAEAFF. The CDR3, as DNA: TGTGCCAGCAGTTTGGGACAGGGGGTTGCTGAAGCTTTCTTT.

Here the CDR3 DNA reads TGTGCCAGCAGCGAGAGCCCCACAACCGGGGAGCAGTTCTTC. This gives the protein CASSESPTTGEQFF. The chain carries TRBV5-4 and TRBJ2-1; D is unresolved. The V end was cut by 4 bases, the J end by 10 bases, with 18 bases between. This CDR3 region has 14 residues. Germline lookup yields CDR1 SGHNT and CDR2 YYREEE (reference sequence).

The chain carries TRBV5-1 and TRBJ2-2, with D possibly TRBD2 on 6 matching bases. CDR1 SGHRS and CDR2 YFSETQ come from the germline V gene. The CDR3 runs to 12 residues. Trimming removed 4 bases from V and 13 bases from J, with 14 bases in between. This chain's CDR3 is CASSAGGTWLFF. CDR3 DNA sequence: TGCGCCAGCAGCGCAGGAGGGACCTGGCTGTTTTTT. Drawing the rest from reference TRBV5-1 and TRBJ2-2, the complete variable domain is KAGVTQTPRYLIKTRGQQVTLSCSPISGHRSVSWYQQTPGQGLQFLFEYFSETQRNKGNFPGRFSGRQFSNSRSEMNVSTLELGDSALYLCASSAGGTWLFFGEGSRLTVL.